Listed below are T cell receptor beta chains from one sample, sequenced in a study of lymphopenia after photon versus proton radiotherapy. Here immunoSEQ multiplex PCR was the method, and the copy in TCRdb shows in-frame clones only, minus some. The repertoire holds around 30,000 clones, with about 87% as singletons. Sequencing used peripheral blood, obtained from a patient treated with proton-based radiotherapy. These receptors all stem from a woman aged 70 to 79 with pancreatic cancer. The CDR3 runs from the conserved cysteine through the conserved F or W. Each record gives: V gene, J gene, clone size, D gene, CDR3 protein, CDR3 DNA. D genes are given only for firm matches. Size is omitted from some rows. Given values are once, few, many or a class for expanded clones.

TRBV11-3	TRBJ2-1	-	TRBD1	CASSPRGSSYNEQFF	TGTGCCAGCAGCCCCAGGGGGAGCTCCTACAATGAGCAGTTCTTC
TRBV2	TRBJ2-7	-	-	CASLGTYEQYF	TGTGCCAGCCTAGGGACCTACGAGCAGTACTTC
TRBV7-2	TRBJ2-7	once	TRBD2	CASSSSSGTEYF	TGTGCCAGCAGCTCTAGTAGCGGGACCGAGTACTTC
TRBV28	TRBJ1-4	-	-	CASSLGAGVNEKLFF	TGTGCCAGCAGTTTGGGGGCAGGCGTTAATGAAAAACTGTTTTTT
TRBV11-2	TRBJ2-5	-	-	CASSPFQETQYF	TGTGCCAGCAGCCCCTTCCAAGAGACCCAGTACTTC
TRBV6-5	TRBJ2-7	-	TRBD1	CATKNTGQGTYEQYF	TGTGCCACTAAAAACACGGGACAGGGTACCTACGAGCAGTACTTC
TRBV5-4	TRBJ1-3	-	-	CASSLDGGNTIYF	TGTGCCAGCAGCTTGGACGGTGGAAACACCATATATTTT
TRBV5-1	TRBJ2-3	-	-	CASSLKWDFIHTDTQYF	TGCGCCAGCAGCTTGAAATGGGACTTCATTCACACAGATACGCAGTATTTT
TRBV28	TRBJ1-6	-	-	CATNWRDNYNSPLHF	TGTGCCACCAATTGGCGGGACAACTATAATTCACCCCTCCACTTT
TRBV7-2	TRBJ1-5	-	-	CASSLGGAQPQHF	TGTGCCAGCAGCTTAGGGGGGGCTCAGCCCCAGCATTTT
TRBV6-6	TRBJ1-1	-	-	CASRTGNTEAFF	TGTGCCAGCAGAACAGGGAACACTGAAGCTTTCTTT
TRBV10-3	TRBJ2-2	few	-	CAISESRGTNTGELFF	TGTGCCATCAGTGAGTCTCGCGGAACGAACACCGGGGAGCTGTTTTTT
TRBV6-5	TRBJ1-2	-	-	CASKIKGEGYGYTF	TGTGCCAGCAAAATAAAGGGGGAAGGCTATGGCTACACCTTC
TRBV19	TRBJ2-1	-	-	CASVRGGVYNEQFF	TGTGCCAGCGTCAGAGGCGGGGTCTACAATGAGCAGTTCTTC
TRBV9	TRBJ1-5	-	-	CASSVAAGNQPQHF	TGTGCCAGCAGCGTAGCAGCCGGGAATCAGCCCCAGCATTTT
TRBV7-9	TRBJ2-3	-	TRBD1	CASSDRGTDTQYF	TGTGCCAGTTCGGACAGGGGGACAGATACGCAGTATTTT
TRBV7-2	TRBJ2-2	-	TRBD1	CASSLRTGGPTGELFF	TGTGCCAGCAGCTTAAGGACAGGGGGGCCCACCGGGGAGCTGTTTTTT
TRBV7-2	TRBJ2-7	once	-	CASSLALGLSYEQYF	TGTGCCAGCAGCTTAGCGTTGGGACTGTCCTACGAGCAGTACTTC
TRBV10-2	TRBJ2-3	few	TRBD1	CASSDQDRGKDTQYF	TGCGCCAGCAGTGATCAGGACAGGGGGAAAGATACGCAGTATTTT
TRBV6-5	TRBJ1-5	-	-	CASRPGGFNQPQHF	TGTGCCAGCAGGCCCGGGGGGTTCAATCAGCCCCAGCATTTT